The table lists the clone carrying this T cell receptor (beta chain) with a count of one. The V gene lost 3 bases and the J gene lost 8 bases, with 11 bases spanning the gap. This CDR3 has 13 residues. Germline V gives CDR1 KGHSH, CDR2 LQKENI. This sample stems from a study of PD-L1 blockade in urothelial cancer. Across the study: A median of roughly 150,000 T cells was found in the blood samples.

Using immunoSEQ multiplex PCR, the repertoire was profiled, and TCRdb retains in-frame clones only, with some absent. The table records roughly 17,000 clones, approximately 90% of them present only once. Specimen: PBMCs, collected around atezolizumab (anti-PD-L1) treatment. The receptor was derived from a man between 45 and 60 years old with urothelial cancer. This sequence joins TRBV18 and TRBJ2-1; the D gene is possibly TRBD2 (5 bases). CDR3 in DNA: TGTGCCAGCTCACCTTCGGGGTCCGATGAGCAGTTCTTC. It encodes CASSPSGSDEQFF.